This TCR beta chain came from a study of T cell changes during pregnancy in multiple sclerosis. Here immunoSEQ multiplex PCR was the method, and the copy in TCRdb shows in-frame clones only, minus some. Among some 54,000 clones listed, approximately 94% were seen once. The CDR3 is 15 amino acids. Trimming removed 3 bases from V and 2 bases from J, with 14 bases in between. Germline V gene data show CDR1 as SNHLY and CDR2 as FYNNEI. The material was CD8+ T cells from peripheral blood mononuclear cells, obtained in the third trimester of pregnancy. This TCR was recovered from a female donor with multiple sclerosis, enrolled in a pregnancy study. The J gene is TRBJ2-7, the V gene TRBV2, with a tentative D call TRBD2 (6 bases). The CDR3 reads CASSELEGTTYEQYF. The CDR3 nucleotides are TGTGCCAGCAGTGAGTTGGAGGGTACCACCTACGAGCAGTACTTC. Variable domain in full (rest from reference TRBV2 and TRBJ2-7): EPEVTQTPSHQVTQMGQEVILRCVPISNHLYFYWYRQILGQKVEFLVSFYNNEISEKSEIFDDQFSVERPDGSNFTLKIRSTKLEDSAMYFCASSELEGTTYEQYFGPGTRLTVT.